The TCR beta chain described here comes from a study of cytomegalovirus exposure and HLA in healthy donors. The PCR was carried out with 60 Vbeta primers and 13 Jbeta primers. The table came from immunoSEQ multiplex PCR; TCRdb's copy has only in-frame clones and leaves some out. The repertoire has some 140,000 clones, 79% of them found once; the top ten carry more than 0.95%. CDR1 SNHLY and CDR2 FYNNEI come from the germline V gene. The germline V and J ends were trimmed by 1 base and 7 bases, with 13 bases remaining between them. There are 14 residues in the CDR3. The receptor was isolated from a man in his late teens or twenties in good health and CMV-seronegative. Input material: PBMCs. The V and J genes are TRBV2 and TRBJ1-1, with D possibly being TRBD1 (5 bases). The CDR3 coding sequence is TGTGCCAGCAGTGAAGAGCAGGGTCTGGGTGAAGCTTTCTTT. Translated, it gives CASSEEQGLGEAFF.